The 5 T cell receptor beta chains reported below all come from one sample, sequenced in a study of blood T cell repertoires in COVID-19. Repertoires were generated with immunoSEQ multiplex PCR, while TCRdb's copy carries only in-frame clones and drops some. The repertoire holds roughly 150,000 clones, with approximately 91% as singletons. The sample was peripheral blood. These receptors all come from a man younger than 35 with acute or convalescent COVID-19.

The J gene is TRBJ1-1, the V gene TRBV5-1; D possibly corresponds to TRBD1 (5 bases). CDR1 is SGHRS, CDR2 YFSETQ, per germline. CDR3 size: 14 residues. V dropped 5 bases and J dropped 1 base, with 12 bases sitting between them. CDR3 nucleotides: TGCGCCAGCAGTAGGGACTCCCAGAACACTGAAGCTTTCTTT. This sequence encodes CASSRDSQNTEAFF. Looking up the rest from reference TRBV5-1 and TRBJ1-1 gives the full variable domain: KAGVTQTPRYLIKTRGQQVTLSCSPISGHRSVSWYQQTPGQGLQFLFEYFSETQRNKGNFPGRFSGRQFSNSRSEMNVSTLELGDSALYLCASSRDSQNTEAFFGQGTRLTVV.

The chain links TRBV29-1 to TRBJ1-1; 7 bases map to TRBD1. J was trimmed by 1 base and V by 4 bases; bases with no gene match: 3. The CDR3 loop spans 13 amino acids. CDR1 and CDR2 (germline): SQVTM, ANQGSEA. CDR3 DNA sequence: TGCAGCGTTGTGAGGGGGCGGAACACTGAAGCTTTCTTT. It is translated as CSVVRGRNTEAFF.

This sequence joins TRBV6-4 and TRBJ2-5; a possible D gene is TRBD1 (6 bases). Germline loops: CDR1 MRHNA, CDR2 SNTAGT. Deletions cut 8 bases from V and 5 bases from J, with 15 bases between. This CDR3 comprises 13 residues. The CDR3 DNA follows: TGTGCCAGCTGGCCCACAGGGAAGGAGACCCAGTACTTC. This codes for CASWPTGKETQYF.

This clone has more than one count but fewer than ten. The CDR3 nucleotides read TGTGCCAGCAGTTACTCTACGGACAGGAATAAAGAGCAGTACTTC. Translating gives CASSYSTDRNKEQYF. This chain joins TRBV6-2 or TRBV6-3 and TRBJ2-7, with 7 bases that match TRBD1. Germline CDR1 MNHEY, CDR2 SVGEGT. This CDR3 contains 15 residues. V was clipped by 0 bases and J by 7 bases; unmatched bases: 9.

The V call is TRBV6-4, the J call TRBJ1-6; D might be TRBD1 (6 bases). CDR1 is MRHNA, CDR2 SNTAGT, per germline. The CDR3 covers 18 residues. The V end was cut by 4 bases, the J end by 7 bases, with 23 bases between. The CDR3 region has the DNA TGTGCCAGCAGTGCCGCGATCCGGGACAAAAAAGAGAATTCACCCCTCCACTTT. This translates into CASSAAIRDKKENSPLHF.